These 5 T cell receptor beta chains originate from one sample sequenced in a study of cytomegalovirus exposure and HLA in healthy donors. Sequencing was performed with immunoSEQ multiplex PCR; in TCRdb, only in-frame clones are kept and a portion is missing. Counted here are 80,000 to 100,000 clones, over 75% occurring once; the ten biggest clones make up 6.3%. Material: PBMCs. The receptors come from a man aged 18 to 29 in good health and CMV-seropositive.

The chain carries TRBV4-1 and TRBJ2-2; no clear D gene. This CDR3 is 15 amino acids long. Germline V gives CDR1 MGHRA, CDR2 YSYEKL. The germline V and J ends were trimmed by 5 bases and 0 bases, with 10 bases remaining between them. CDR3 amino acids: CASSAEVSNTGELFF. The CDR3 DNA is TGCGCCAGCAGCGCCGAGGTATCGAACACCGGGGAGCTGTTTTTT.

This chain connects TRBV9 to TRBJ2-7; TRBD2 agrees at 8 bases. Losses at the gene ends were 0 bases for V and 7 bases for J; bases not matched to a gene: 12. Germline CDR1 SGDLS, CDR2 YYNGEE. The CDR3 sequence is 16 residues long. In DNA form, the CDR3 reads TGTGCCAGCAGCGTAGACTCGAGCGGGGGCCACGATGAGCAGTACTTC. This encodes CASSVDSSGGHDEQYF.

The V and J genes are TRBV2 and TRBJ2-7; D is undetermined. Germline V gene lookup returns CDR1 SNHLY and CDR2 FYNNEI. This CDR3 spans 12 amino acids. Trimming took off 2 bases at V and 7 bases at J, with 9 bases between the two ends. The CDR3 sequence is CASSETPVEQYF. The CDR3 coding sequence is TGTGCCAGCAGTGAAACCCCAGTGGAGCAGTACTTC.

The V and J genes are TRBV7-3 and TRBJ2-5, with D possibly matching TRBD2 (6 bases). Trimming removed 5 bases from V and 2 bases from J, with 9 bases in between. Germline V gene data show CDR1 as SGHTA and CDR2 as FQGTGA. CDR3 size: 13 residues. CDR3 nucleotides: TGTGCCAGCAGCCGTGGGGGGCAAGAGACCCAGTACTTC. Protein product: CASSRGGQETQYF.

The chain combines TRBV4-3 with TRBJ1-3; D remains unclear. V was clipped by 0 bases and J by 2 bases, with 14 bases between them. Per the germline V gene, CDR1 is LGHNA and CDR2 is YSLEER. This CDR3 is built from 17 residues. The chain's CDR3 is CASSQDVVTIAGNTIYF. DNA of the CDR3: TGCGCCAGCAGCCAAGACGTCGTTACAATCGCTGGAAACACCATATATTTT.